Listed below are T cell receptor beta chains from one sample, sequenced in a study of cytotoxic CD8 clonotypes in ibrutinib-treated CLL. Produced via immunoSEQ multiplex PCR; TCRdb's table is partial and in-frame only. The sample consists of about 130,000 clones, 80% to 85% of them appearing once. The material sequenced was PBMCs, taken after 24 months of ibrutinib treatment. These receptors all stem from a human donor with chronic lymphocytic leukemia. CDR3s include the opening cysteine and the closing phenylalanine or tryptophan. A D gene is named only where the DNA matches it firmly. A clone size is listed for some rows: how often the clone was seen (once, few, many), or a class if it is expanded.

V gene,D gene,J gene,clone size,CDR3 DNA,CDR3 protein
TRBV14,TRBD1,TRBJ1-6,once,TGTGCCAGCAGCCTGGGACAGGGGAGTTCACCCCTCCACTTT,CASSLGQGSSPLHF
TRBV6-5,.,TRBJ1-2,.,TGTGCCAGCAGCCGGACAGCTCCAAGCTATGGCTACACCTTC,CASSRTAPSYGYTF
TRBV18,.,TRBJ1-2,.,TGTGCCAGCTCACCACTGGGGGGTACGGACTATGGCTACACCTTC,CASSPLGGTDYGYTF
TRBV7-7,TRBD2,TRBJ2-5,.,TGTGCCAGCAGCTCACTAGCGTCCCAAGAGACCCAGTACTTC,CASSSLASQETQYF
TRBV5-5,TRBD1,TRBJ2-7,once,TGTGCCAGCAGCTTGCACACGACAGGGAGCTCCTACGAGCAGTACTTC,CASSLHTTGSSYEQYF
TRBV11-2,TRBD1,TRBJ1-1,.,TGTGCCAGCAGCTTAGCACCAGGGGGATGGGGTGAAGCTTTCTTT,CASSLAPGGWGEAFF
TRBV7-9,.,TRBJ1-4,.,TGTGCCAGCAGCTCGGTCAGCGGTAATGAAAAACTGTTTTTT,CASSSVSGNEKLFF
TRBV16,.,TRBJ2-7,.,TGTGCCAGCAGCCAATCGGCCATAAGCTACGAGCAGTACTTC,CASSQSAISYEQYF
TRBV14,.,TRBJ1-5,.,TGTGCCAGCAGCCAAGGGGGCAATCAGCCCCAGCATTTT,CASSQGGNQPQHF
TRBV7-2,.,TRBJ2-1,.,TGTGCCAGCAGCTTTAGCCCGAACAACAATGAGCAGTTCTTC,CASSFSPNNNEQFF
TRBV5-4,.,TRBJ1-3,.,TGTGCCAGCAGCTCCCGGGGACGGACCTCTGGAAACACCATATATTTT,CASSSRGRTSGNTIYF
TRBV5-1,.,TRBJ2-2,.,TGCGCCAGCAGCAGTGGGGGAGGCACCGGGGAGCTGTTTTTT,CASSSGGGTGELFF
TRBV6-6,.,TRBJ2-7,.,TGTGCCAGCAGTCCGAAACAGGGTGGGTCCTACGAGCAGTACTTC,CASSPKQGGSYEQYF
TRBV7-2,.,TRBJ1-2,.,TGTGCCAGCAGCTTAACAGGAACCTATGGCTACACCTTC,CASSLTGTYGYTF
TRBV5-1,.,TRBJ2-5,once,TGCGCCAGCAGCTTGGCGGCCCGACAAGAGACCCAGTACTTC,CASSLAARQETQYF
TRBV10-3,.,TRBJ1-5,.,TGTGCCATCAGTGAGTCAGGCAGTAATAGCAATCAGCCCCAGCATTTT,CAISESGSNSNQPQHF
TRBV7-2,.,TRBJ2-7,.,TGTGCCAGCAGCTTAAATGTCGACTACGAGCAGTACTTC,CASSLNVDYEQYF
TRBV9,.,TRBJ2-2,.,TGTGCCAGCAGCGGCTCCAGAAACGCGAACACCGGGGAGCTGTTTTTT,CASSGSRNANTGELFF
TRBV18,.,TRBJ1-4,.,TGTGCCAGCTCGGGGGAAGGCCTTGAAAAACTGTTTTTT,CASSGEGLEKLFF
TRBV13,TRBD1,TRBJ1-4,.,TGTGCCAGCAGCTCGTGGGACAGGGCCGATGAAAAACTGTTTTTT,CASSSWDRADEKLFF